The 26 T cell receptor beta chains listed next were all sequenced from one sample in a study of T cell repertoires in cytomegalovirus infection. MiXCR was run by TCRdb on the reads, yielding one entry per CDR3 protein. The data hold around 440,000 distinct CDR3 sequences, with around 10% observed a single time. The sequenced sample was PBMCs. Source of these receptors: a human donor in good health (CMV status not recorded). Some clones in this sample may be carry-over from other donors' samples.

Ten or more counts support this clonotype. The chain has TRBV11-1 and TRBJ2-2, with D unclear. The CDR3 spans 15 residues. The V and J ends lost 5 bases and 2 bases respectively, with 12 bases between them. The germline gives CDR1 SGHAT, CDR2 FQDESV (reference sequence). The DNA of the CDR3 is TGTGCCAGCAGCCCCGCACAGATCAACACCGGGGAGCTGTTTTTT. Protein sequence: CASSPAQINTGELFF.

Ten or more counts support this clonotype. This chain joins TRBV28 and TRBJ2-1; a weak D match, TRBD1 (6 bases). CDR1 and CDR2 (germline): MDHEN, SYDVKM. This CDR3 spans 14 amino acids. Trimming shortened V by 2 bases and J by 10 bases, and 15 bases separated the two germline ends. CDR3 amino acids: CASSLGGQQGEQFF. CDR3 in DNA: TGTGCCAGCAGTTTAGGAGGCCAACAGGGAGAGCAGTTCTTC.

This clonotype was detected ten times or more. The chain uses TRBV11-2 and TRBJ2-7; TRBD2 matches at 8 bases. The CDR3 contains 14 residues. V shed 6 bases and J 3 bases; nucleotides not matched to a gene: 7. CDR1 is SGHAT, CDR2 FQNNGV, per germline. The CDR3 here is CASRKAGGSYEQYF. CDR3 coding DNA: TGTGCCAGCAGGAAGGCGGGGGGAAGCTACGAGCAGTACTTC.

This clonotype appeared a few times. For the CDR3, the DNA is TGTGCCAGCAGTGCGTCGGACAGGAATGAGCAGTTCTTC. Residues: CASSASDRNEQFF. The V call is TRBV6-1, the J call TRBJ2-1; 7 nucleotides match TRBD1. Trimming took 4 bases from V and 7 from J; bases not matched to a gene: 4. The CDR3 runs 13 residues. The germline V gene has CDR1 MNHNS and CDR2 SASEGT.

This clonotype was seen repeatedly, ten times or more. The CDR3 region is CASSLDGTGTDTQYF. In DNA form, the CDR3 reads TGTGCCAGCAGTTTGGACGGGACAGGGACAGATACGCAGTATTTT. The genes are TRBV12-3 or TRBV12-4 and TRBJ2-3, with 9 nucleotides matching TRBD1. V was clipped by 3 bases and J by 3 bases; unmatched bases: 4. This CDR3 region has 15 residues.

This clonotype was seen ten or more times. The chain combines TRBV7-9 with TRBJ2-1; D gene ambiguous. The germline V and J ends were trimmed by 4 bases and 5 bases, with 12 bases remaining between them. The germline CDR1 and CDR2 sequences are SEHNR and FQNEAQ (reference sequence). There are 14 residues in the CDR3. The CDR3 region is CASSSTASDNEQFF. In DNA, the CDR3 is TGTGCCAGCAGCTCGACGGCCTCGGACAATGAGCAGTTCTTC.

There are many counts of this clonotype. The J gene is TRBJ1-1, the V gene TRBV7-8; the match to TRBD1 covers 8 bases. Unmatched junction bases numbered 4, after V lost 1 base and J lost 3 bases. Germline CDR1 and CDR2: SGHVS and FQNEAQ. The length of the CDR3 is 15 residues. CDR3 bases: TGTGCCAGCAGCTTAGGGACAGGGTGGGACACTGAAGCTTTCTTT. This codes for CASSLGTGWDTEAFF.

This clonotype was seen a few times. V and J are TRBV29-1 and TRBJ2-2; D assignment may be TRBD1 or TRBD2 (5 bases each). The CDR3 is 17 amino acids. Deletions cut 3 bases from V and 4 bases from J, with 21 bases between. Germline V lookup: CDR1 SQVTM, CDR2 ANQGSEA. CDR3 DNA sequence: TGCAGCGTTGAGGGAACCCGGGACCGAGGGCGCACCGGGGAGCTGTTTTTT. As protein: CSVEGTRDRGRTGELFF.

This clonotype was found many times. The chain has TRBV7-8 and TRBJ2-1, with unresolved D. The CDR3 length is 16 residues. V was trimmed by 5 bases and J by 4 bases, leaving 18 bases between them. Per the germline V gene, CDR1 is SGHVS and CDR2 is FQNEAQ. DNA of the CDR3: TGTGCCAGCAGCCTCAAGTTCGCCCCACCTTACAATGAGCAGTTCTTC. Translation gives CASSLKFAPPYNEQFF. Complete variable domain (other parts from reference TRBV7-8 and TRBJ2-1): GAGVSQSPRYKVAKRGQDVALRCDPISGHVSLFWYQQALGQGPEFLTYFQNEAQLDKSGLPSDRFFAERPEGSVSTLKIQRTQQEDSAVYLCASSLKFAPPYNEQFFGPGTRLTVL.

This clonotype was detected ten times or more. The chain recombines TRBV10-3 with TRBJ2-5; D is perhaps TRBD1 (6 bases). V dropped 10 bases and J dropped 2 bases, with 14 bases sitting between them. This CDR3 comprises 13 residues. In germline, CDR1 is ENHRY, CDR2 SYGVKD. The DNA for the CDR3 is TGTGCCACCTACAGGGAAGGGCAAGAGACCCAGTACTTC. Translation: CATYREGQETQYF.

As to this clonotype: This may come from a read error, since a much larger clone is one base off. The chain employs TRBV5-4 and TRBJ2-3; possibly TRBD2 for D (5 bases). Trimming shortened V by 0 bases and J by 6 bases, and 17 bases separated the two germline ends. The germline V gene encodes CDR1 SGHNT and CDR2 YYREEE (reference sequence). The CDR3 consists of 16 residues. The CDR3 nucleotides are TGTGCCAGCAGCTTGGGTGCTAGCAGGAGGATGGATACGCAGTATTTT. This codes for CASSLGASRRMDTQYF.

The rearrangement joins TRBV6-5 to TRBJ2-2, with 10 positions matching TRBD2. The germline V gene has CDR1 MNHEY and CDR2 SVGAGI. After removal of 8 bases from V and 5 bases from J, the junction contained 5 bases not matched to a gene. The CDR3 totals 14 residues. The CDR3 protein is CASEETSGTGELFF. The CDR3 coding sequence is TGTGCCAGCGAGGAGACTAGCGGGACCGGGGAGCTGTTTTTT.

This clonotype was recorded at least ten times. The V gene is TRBV11-2, the J gene TRBJ1-5; the D is unclear. The CDR3 is made up of 14 amino acids. With 0 bases removed from V and 4 bases from J, the gap between germline ends came to 7 bases. The germline CDR1 and CDR2 sequences are SGHAT and FQNNGV. As DNA, the CDR3 is TGTGCCAGCAGCTTAGAACAAAGAAATCAGCCCCAGCATTTT. Amino acid sequence: CASSLEQRNQPQHF.

The chain has TRBV5-1 and TRBJ2-7; 10 bases map to TRBD2. V shed 5 bases and J 3 bases; nucleotides not matched to a gene: 8. There are 15 residues in the CDR3. CDR1 and CDR2 (germline): SGHRS, YFSETQ. CDR3 amino acids: CASRGGLAEYYEQYF. Here the CDR3 DNA reads TGCGCCAGCAGAGGAGGACTAGCGGAATACTACGAGCAGTACTTC.

This clonotype has a count of ten or more. V is TRBV6-1 and J is TRBJ2-1; possibly TRBD1 for D (5 bases). V lost 2 bases, J lost 4 bases, and 15 bases lay in between. This CDR3 contains 16 residues. In germline, CDR1 is MNHNS, CDR2 SASEGT. DNA of the CDR3: TGTGCCAGCAGTGAAAGTTCTGGGGCCCTATACAATGAGCAGTTCTTC. Translating gives CASSESSGALYNEQFF.

The rearrangement uses TRBV6-1 and TRBJ2-5; D is undetermined. Deletions cut 6 bases from V and 1 base from J, with 6 bases between. The CDR3 has 12 amino acids. CDR1 is MNHNS and CDR2 is SASEGT in the germline V gene. CDR3 DNA sequence: TGTGCCAGCAGCAAACTCCAAGAGACCCAGTACTTC. It yields the protein CASSKLQETQYF.

This clonotype was recorded a few times. The chain combines TRBV20-1 with TRBJ2-7, with TRBD2 matching over 9 bases. The CDR3 consists of 14 residues. Germline V CDR1 and CDR2: DFQATT, SNEGSKA (reference sequence). V was pared by 7 bases and J by 5 bases, with 12 bases of the junction left unmatched. The CDR3 sequence is CSGTAGGPFDEQYF. Written as DNA, the CDR3 is TGCAGTGGGACGGCGGGAGGGCCATTCGACGAGCAGTACTTC.

The chain is built from TRBV4-2 and TRBJ1-2; 7 nucleotides agree with TRBD1. Germline trimming cut 7 bases from V and 4 bases from J; bases unmatched to any gene: 3. From germline, CDR1 is LGHNA and CDR2 YNFKEQ. This CDR3 is built from 12 residues. The CDR3 DNA sequence: TGTGCCAGCAAAGGGACAGTCTATGGCTACACCTTC. Protein: CASKGTVYGYTF.

This clonotype has a count of ten or more. V and J are TRBV19 and TRBJ1-3; D not certain. The CDR3 covers 14 residues. CDR1 is LNHDA, CDR2 SQIVND, per germline (reference sequence). V dropped 5 bases and J dropped 4 bases, with 12 bases sitting between them. CDR3 sequence reads: CASSAYMEGNTIYF. The CDR3 nucleotides read TGTGCCAGTAGTGCCTACATGGAAGGAAACACCATATATTTT.

This clonotype was seen many times. J is TRBJ1-1 and V is TRBV5-1, with 8 bases identical to TRBD1. The CDR3 is 14 residues long. V dropped 4 bases and J dropped 4; count of bases not matched to a gene: 6. Germline-derived CDR1 and CDR2 are SGHRS and YFSETQ. CDR3 coding DNA: TGCGCCAGCAGCCTACAGGGGGGAAGCACTGAAGCTTTCTTT. Its translation is CASSLQGGSTEAFF.

Many counts were recorded for this clonotype. The chain combines TRBV7-9 with TRBJ1-2; D possibly corresponds to TRBD1 (6 bases). The CDR3 is 14 residues long. Germline V gene data show CDR1 as SEHNR and CDR2 as FQNEAQ (reference sequence). V lost 2 bases to trimming and J lost 4 bases, with 11 bases between them. CDR3 bases: TGTGCCAGCAGCTTATCTACAGGGCTCTATGGCTACACCTTC. It specifies CASSLSTGLYGYTF.

This clonotype showed up many times. J is TRBJ1-2 and V is TRBV19, with D perhaps TRBD1 (5 bases). The V end was cut by 6 bases, the J end by 0 bases, with 8 bases between. Germline assignment: CDR1 LNHDA and CDR2 SQIVND (reference sequence). The CDR3 consists of 13 residues. CDR3 sequence reads: CASRGRANYGYTF. CDR3 DNA sequence: TGTGCCAGTAGGGGACGAGCTAACTATGGCTACACCTTC.

Ten or more counts support this clonotype. The chain carries TRBV7-9 and TRBJ2-5, with 13 bases lining up with TRBD2. CDR3 size: 16 residues. Per germline, CDR1 SEHNR and CDR2 FQNEAQ (reference sequence). After removal of 4 bases from V and 3 bases from J, the junction contained 5 bases not matched to a gene. The CDR3 spells CASSSTSGRGEETQYF. The DNA for the CDR3 is TGTGCCAGCAGCTCCACTAGCGGGAGGGGGGAAGAGACCCAGTACTTC.

This rearrangement joins TRBV5-4 to TRBJ2-2; no clear D gene. Germline V gene sequence: CDR1 SGHNT, CDR2 YYREEE (reference sequence). With 4 bases removed from V and 4 bases from J, the gap between germline ends came to 17 bases. The CDR3 spans 16 residues. The CDR3 DNA is TGTGCCAGCAGCACTGACACAGTACGAACCACCGGGGAGCTGTTTTTT. It yields the protein CASSTDTVRTTGELFF.

The J gene is TRBJ1-2, the V gene TRBV3-1, with TRBD1 identical over 7 bases. This CDR3 is built from 17 residues. CDR1 and CDR2 (germline): LGHDT, YNNKEL (reference sequence). V shed 4 bases and J 4 bases; nucleotides not matched to a gene: 15. Here the CDR3 reads CASSPQFDRVFLYGYTF. CDR3 coding DNA: TGTGCCAGCAGCCCTCAATTCGACAGGGTCTTTCTCTATGGCTACACCTTC.

The chain employs TRBV6-6 and TRBJ1-5, with D possibly TRBD1 on 6 matching bases. V lost 7 bases and J 3 bases, leaving 16 bases between the germline ends. CDR1 MNHNY and CDR2 SVGAGI come from the germline V gene (reference sequence). The CDR3 runs to 15 residues. The CDR3, as DNA: TGTGCCAGCACTCGAGGAGGGGGAAACAATCAGCCCCAGCATTTT. Translating gives CASTRGGGNNQPQHF.